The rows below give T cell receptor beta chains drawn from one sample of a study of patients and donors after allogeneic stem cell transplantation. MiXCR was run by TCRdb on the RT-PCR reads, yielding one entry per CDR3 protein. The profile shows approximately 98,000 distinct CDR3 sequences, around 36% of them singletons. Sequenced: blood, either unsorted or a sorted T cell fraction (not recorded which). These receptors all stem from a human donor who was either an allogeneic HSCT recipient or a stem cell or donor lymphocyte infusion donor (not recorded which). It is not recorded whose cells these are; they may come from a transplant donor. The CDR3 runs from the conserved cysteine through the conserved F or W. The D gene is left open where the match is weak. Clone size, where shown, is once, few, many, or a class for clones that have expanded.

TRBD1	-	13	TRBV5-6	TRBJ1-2	CASSRDSRYGYTF	TGTGCCAGCAGCCGGGACAGTCGGTATGGCTACACCTTC
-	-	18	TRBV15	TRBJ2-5	CATSRDMVMGRSQETQYF	TGTGCCACCAGCAGAGATATGGTGATGGGGAGATCCCAAGAGACCCAGTACTTC
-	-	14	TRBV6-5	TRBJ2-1	CASSYSGRFNEQFF	TGTGCCAGCAGTTACTCGGGGCGGTTCAATGAGCAGTTCTTC
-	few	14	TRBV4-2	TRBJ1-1	CASSQTGWDTEAFF	TGTGCCAGCAGCCAGACAGGTTGGGACACTGAAGCTTTCTTT
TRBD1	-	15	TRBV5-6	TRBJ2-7	CASSRTGTGGAEQYF	TGTGCCAGCAGCAGAACCGGGACAGGGGGGGCCGAGCAGTACTTC
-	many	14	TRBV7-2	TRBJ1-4	CASSIYGKSEKLFF	TGTGCCAGCAGCATCTACGGGAAAAGTGAAAAACTGTTTTTT
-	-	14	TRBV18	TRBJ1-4	CASSPLDGGEKLFF	TGTGCCAGCTCACCTTTGGACGGCGGTGAAAAACTGTTTTTT
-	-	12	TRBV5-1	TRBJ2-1	CASSQNHNEQFF	TGCGCCAGCAGCCAGAACCACAATGAGCAGTTCTTC
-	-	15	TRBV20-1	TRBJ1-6	CSAPRWGGRRSPLHF	TGCAGTGCTCCCAGATGGGGGGGGCGCAGGTCACCCCTCCACTTT
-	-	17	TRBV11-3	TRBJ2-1	CASSFRGPLGSHNEQFF	TGTGCCAGCAGCTTCAGGGGACCCCTGGGGAGCCACAATGAGCAGTTCTTC